Included here is one TCR beta chain sequence, with context. The sample comes from a study of cytomegalovirus exposure and HLA in healthy donors. The wider study: The same platform as the approximately 670 first-cohort repertoires was used for the 95 to 150 validation repertoires, a later analysis reported.

This CDR3 is 10 amino acids long. Germline lookup yields CDR1 SGHVT and CDR2 SQSDAQ. The V end was cut by 3 bases, the J end by 8 bases, with 4 bases between. Assay used: immunoSEQ multiplex PCR; TCRdb lists only in-frame clones, some missing. The repertoire has around 150,000 clones, 80% to 95% of them found once; the top ten carry 0.6% to 0.85%. The V call is TRBV7-4, the J call TRBJ1-1; D gene uncertain. The clonotype was recovered from a man younger than 35 in good health and CMV-seronegative. Sequenced: PBMCs. CDR3 residues: CASSFSEAFF. The CDR3 bases are TGTGCCAGCAGCTTCTCGGAAGCTTTCTTT.